The 22 T cell receptor beta chains listed next were all sequenced from one sample in a study of T cell responses to AZD1222 COVID-19 vaccine. Data came from immunoSEQ multiplex PCR; TCRdb stores just in-frame clones and leaves some out. The table lists about 150,000 clones, 93% of them singletons. Sequenced here: peripheral blood, sampled on day 0 of AZD1222 vaccination. Every receptor here comes from an adult in good health.

The chain links TRBV6-5 to TRBJ1-3, with D possibly being TRBD1 (6 bases). The CDR3 loop spans 15 amino acids. Per the germline V gene, CDR1 is MNHEY and CDR2 is SVGAGI. Trimming stripped 6 bases from V and 4 bases from J, with 16 bases between. This CDR3 is CASRKDRVVGNTIYF. The CDR3 coding sequence is TGTGCCAGCAGGAAGGACAGAGTAGTAGGAAACACCATATATTTT.

The chain joins TRBV5-1 to TRBJ2-5; 10 nucleotides agree with TRBD2. The length of the CDR3 is 16 residues. The junction had 3 bases not matched to a gene; V was cut back by 0 bases and J by 1 base. Germline V gene sequence: CDR1 SGHRS, CDR2 YFSETQ. CDR3 residues: CASSLEGLAVQETQYF. The CDR3 coding sequence is TGCGCCAGCAGCTTGGAAGGACTAGCGGTCCAAGAGACCCAGTACTTC.

This chain uses TRBV19 with TRBJ1-2, with TRBD1 matching over 9 bases. Per the germline V gene, CDR1 is LNHDA and CDR2 is SQIVND (reference sequence). This CDR3 comprises 18 residues. V shed 5 bases, J shed 6 bases, and the junction held 19 bases outside the gene matches. The CDR3 nucleotides are TGTGCCAGTAGTCCCTTCCGACTACGACCGGGACAGGGCGATGGCTACACCTTC. Translating it yields CASSPFRLRPGQGDGYTF.

The gene calls are TRBV9 and TRBJ2-3; 10 bases agree with TRBD2. The V gene's germline CDR1 is SGDLS and CDR2 YYNGEE. J lost 1 base, V lost 3 bases, and 5 bases had no gene match. This CDR3 region has 16 residues. The CDR3: CASSATGTSGTDTQYF. CDR3 nucleotide sequence: TGTGCCAGCAGCGCGACCGGGACTAGCGGCACAGATACGCAGTATTTT.

This clone was counted a single time. Mismatch with germline at one junction end may stem from a read error. The chain joins TRBV11-2 to TRBJ1-2, with D uncertain. The CDR3 extends over 11 amino acids. Germline V gene data show CDR1 as SGHAT and CDR2 as FQNNGV. CDR3 nucleotides: TGTGCCAGCAGCTTATTTTGGTTCCCCAACTTC. Translated: CASSLFWFPNF.

The rearrangement joins TRBV2 to TRBJ1-1; D not certain. CDR3 size: 14 residues. Germline lookup yields CDR1 SNHLY and CDR2 FYNNEI. V was trimmed by 6 bases and J by 1 base, leaving 12 bases between them. The CDR3 is CASRKGSGNTEAFF. The CDR3 DNA sequence: TGTGCCAGCAGGAAGGGCTCAGGGAACACTGAAGCTTTCTTT.

The chain joins TRBV7-6 to TRBJ1-1; D is ambiguous. V lost 5 bases and J lost 5, with 15 bases in between. The CDR3 contains 14 residues. Germline CDR1 is SGHVS and CDR2 is FNYEAQ. The chain's CDR3 is CASSLDHAGTEAFF. CDR3 coding DNA: TGTGCCAGCAGCCTGGACCACGCGGGGACTGAAGCTTTCTTT.

CDR3 nucleotides: TGTGCCAGCAGCTCCGGACTAGCGGGAGGGAAAGAGACCCAGTACTTC. As protein: CASSSGLAGGKETQYF. The V call is TRBV7-8, the J call TRBJ2-5; TRBD2 matches at 15 bases. Germline CDR1 SGHVS, CDR2 FQNEAQ. Unmatched junction bases numbered 3, after V lost 4 bases and J lost 3 bases. CDR3 length: 16 residues. Combining the CDR3 with reference TRBV7-8 and TRBJ2-5 gives the whole variable domain GAGVSQSPRYKVAKRGQDVALRCDPISGHVSLFWYQQALGQGPEFLTYFQNEAQLDKSGLPSDRFFAERPEGSVSTLKIQRTQQEDSAVYLCASSSGLAGGKETQYFGPGTRLLVL.

This clone was found once. The chain joins TRBV27 to TRBJ2-7, with 10 bases identical to TRBD1. CDR1 is MNHEY and CDR2 is SMNVEV in the germline V gene (reference sequence). The CDR3 extends over 14 amino acids. J gave up 4 bases and V 3 bases, and 3 bases lay outside the gene matches. In DNA form, the CDR3 reads TGTGCCAGCAGTTTCGGGACAGGGGTTTACGAGCAGTACTTC. It is translated as CASSFGTGVYEQYF.

This sequence joins TRBV19 and TRBJ1-6, with a possible D match to TRBD1 (6 bases). The ends were cut back, 8 bases at V and 2 bases at J, with 19 bases in the middle. Looked up from germline, CDR1 is LNHDA and CDR2 is SQIVND (reference sequence). The CDR3 runs 17 residues. As DNA, the CDR3 is TGTGCCAGTGGATCTCGGCAGGGGCAGGCCTATAATTCACCCCTCCACTTT. The encoded protein is CASGSRQGQAYNSPLHF.

V usage is TRBV4-2 and J usage is TRBJ1-2, with TRBD1 matching over 7 bases. Trimming took 6 bases from V and 3 from J; bases not matched to a gene: 10. Germline values: CDR1 LGHNA, CDR2 YNFKEQ. This CDR3 is 15 amino acids long. CDR3: CASRRGDREDYGYTF. CDR3 DNA: TGTGCCAGCAGGAGGGGTGACAGGGAGGACTATGGCTACACCTTC.

The rearrangement links TRBV5-4 to TRBJ2-1, with unresolved D. The length of the CDR3 is 17 residues. The V and J ends lost 0 bases and 2 bases respectively, with 15 bases between them. Germline V gene data show CDR1 as SGHNT and CDR2 as YYREEE (reference sequence). CDR3 in amino acids: CASSLDGRNKPYNEQFF. CDR3 in DNA: TGTGCCAGCAGCTTGGATGGTAGGAATAAACCCTACAATGAGCAGTTCTTC.

The V and J genes are TRBV3-1 (or the pseudogene TRBV3-2) and TRBJ2-7, with D possibly being TRBD1 (5 bases). CDR1 and CDR2 (germline): LGHDT, YNNKEL (reference sequence). CDR3 length: 15 amino acids. V lost 5 bases and J 4 bases, leaving 18 bases between the germline ends. The CDR3 DNA sequence: TGTGCCAGCAGCAGCCGCAGGGCCACCATTTACGAGCAGTACTTC. It specifies CASSSRRATIYEQYF.

V gene TRBV27 combines with J gene TRBJ1-4; no firm D call. The V end was cut by 0 bases, the J end by 5 bases, with 7 bases between. Germline CDR1 reads MNHEY; CDR2 reads SMNVEV (reference sequence). The CDR3 is 14 residues long. The DNA for the CDR3 is TGTGCCAGCAGTTTATCGCCAGAGAATGAAAAACTGTTTTTT. It translates to CASSLSPENEKLFF. The full variable domain, rest sourced from reference TRBV27 and TRBJ1-4, is EAQVTQNPRYLITVTGKKLTVTCSQNMNHEYMSWYRQDPGLGLRQIYYSMNVEVTDKGDVPEGYKVSRKEKRNFPLILESPSPNQTSLYFCASSLSPENEKLFFGSGTQLSVL.

The rearrangement links TRBV2 to TRBJ1-4, with 8 nucleotides matching TRBD1. This CDR3 is built from 13 residues. Germline CDR1 and CDR2: SNHLY and FYNNEI. CDR3 sequence (DNA): TGTGTCCAGCAGGTACAGGGGGGCGAAAAACTGTTTTTT. Translated, it gives CVQQVQGGEKLFF.

The chain recombines TRBV2 with TRBJ1-3; D unresolved. Trimming removed 3 bases from V and 0 bases from J, with 9 bases in between. The germline V gene encodes CDR1 SNHLY and CDR2 FYNNEI. The CDR3 loop spans 15 amino acids. The CDR3 loop is CASSEEASSGNTIYF. The CDR3, as DNA: TGTGCCAGCAGTGAGGAGGCCTCCTCTGGAAACACCATATATTTT.

This chain uses TRBV7-3 with TRBJ2-7, with TRBD1 matching 7 bases. Trimming cost V 2 bases and J 3 bases; bases outside gene matches: 7. The CDR3 is 15 residues long. Germline loops: CDR1 SGHTA, CDR2 FQGTGA. CDR3 nucleotide sequence: TGTGCCAGCAGCTTAGGCTTGGGACAGAACTACGAGCAGTACTTC. This translates into CASSLGLGQNYEQYF. Full variable domain (missing parts from reference TRBV7-3 and TRBJ2-7): GAGVSQTPSNKVTEKGKYVELRCDPISGHTALYWYRQSLGQGPEFLIYFQGTGAADDSGLPNDRFFAVRPEGSVSTLKIQRTERGDSAVYLCASSLGLGQNYEQYFGPGTRLTVT.

This chain uses TRBV21-1 with TRBJ2-2; TRBD1 is the table's D call, not checked against the DNA. TRBV21-1 is noted as a pseudogene. The CDR3 contains 21 residues. Written as DNA, the CDR3 is TGTGCCAGCACTCACGCAAGTCCGGAGAGGCAGGGGGCGCCGAACACCGGGGAGCTGTTTTTT. This sequence encodes CASTHASPERQGAPNTGELFF.

This clone has more than one count but fewer than ten. The chain uses TRBV6-1 and TRBJ1-2; 8 bases fit TRBD1. The CDR3 contains 18 residues. The V and J ends lost 1 base and 4 bases, in that order; junction bases with no gene match: 14. Germline V gene data show CDR1 as MNHNS and CDR2 as SASEGT. The CDR3 is CASSEVAGGVFSGYGYTF. In DNA form, the CDR3 reads TGTGCCAGCAGTGAAGTAGCAGGGGGCGTTTTTTCGGGCTATGGCTACACCTTC.

V is TRBV4-2 and J is TRBJ2-3; weak D call: TRBD2 (7 bases). Per the germline V gene, CDR1 is LGHNA and CDR2 is YNFKEQ. V was shortened by 1 base and J by 0 bases, with 17 bases between the two germline ends. This CDR3 comprises 18 residues. The CDR3 nucleotides are TGTGCCAGCAGCCAAGTCGTAACGGGGGGCGCTAGCACAGATACGCAGTATTTT. Protein sequence: CASSQVVTGGASTDTQYF.

V is TRBV9 and J is TRBJ1-4; D gene unclear. CDR1 and CDR2 (germline): SGDLS, YYNGEE. With 0 bases removed from V and 0 bases from J, the gap between germline ends came to 6 bases. The CDR3 runs to 15 residues. The chain's CDR3 is CASSVGVSTNEKLFF. CDR3 DNA: TGTGCCAGCAGCGTAGGAGTTTCAACTAATGAAAAACTGTTTTTT.

CDR3: CATLTTGLEKLFF. The CDR3 nucleotides read TGTGCCACCTTAACGACAGGTCTCGAAAAACTGTTTTTT. The chain is built from TRBV6-5 and TRBJ1-4; possible D gene TRBD1, 6 bases. The CDR3 extends over 13 amino acids. Trimming took 10 bases from V and 8 from J, leaving 17 bases between them. From germline, CDR1 is MNHEY and CDR2 SVGAGI.